One sample yielded the 27 T cell receptor beta chains listed below, sequenced in a study of control samples from healthy donors and cancer patients (dated by TCRdb to the early 2020s). The library was obtained by the immunoSEQ multiplex PCR assay. TCRdb took over this immuneACCESS table, retaining in-frame rearrangements with V and J assigned. Such tables are incomplete; in checked studies, under half of the missing clones stem from an unresolved V gene, and the remainder is unexplained. The sample has over 70,000 clones on record, 85% to 90% of them singletons. The leading ten clones occupy roughly 7.2% of the sample. Material for sequencing was blood. Every receptor here comes from an older woman in good health.

This clone was seen only once. The chain employs TRBV7-9 and TRBJ2-3; TRBD1 aligns across 8 bases. V lost 5 bases to trimming and J lost 1 base; unmatched junction nucleotides: 5. The germline gives CDR1 SEHNR, CDR2 FQNEAQ (reference sequence). The CDR3 covers 15 residues. The DNA of the CDR3 is TGTGCCAGCAGCCCCGGACAGGGAGGCACAGATACGCAGTATTTT. Protein: CASSPGQGGTDTQYF.

The rearrangement links TRBV28 to TRBJ1-1; maybe TRBD1 (6 bases). CDR1 and CDR2 from the germline V gene are MDHEN and SYDVKM. Trimming stripped 3 bases from V and 7 bases from J, with 12 bases between. This CDR3 has 13 amino acids. This CDR3 reads CASSFGTLFEAFF. The CDR3 DNA follows: TGTGCCAGCAGTTTCGGGACACTCTTTGAAGCTTTCTTT.

The rearrangement joins TRBV11-3 to TRBJ2-5; D not certain. From germline, CDR1 is SGHNT and CDR2 YENEEA. V lost 1 base and J 5 bases, leaving 5 bases between the germline ends. This CDR3 has 12 residues. CDR3 amino acids: CASSLGSETQYF. The CDR3 nucleotides read TGTGCCAGCAGCTTAGGTAGCGAGACCCAGTACTTC.

This chain connects TRBV4-1 to TRBJ2-7; 8 bases are shared with TRBD1. With 4 bases clipped from V and 4 bases from J, the junction kept 12 bases outside the gene matches. The CDR3 spans 16 residues. Germline CDR1 MGHRA, CDR2 YSYEKL. The CDR3 loop reads CASSRVAPRGRYEQYF. DNA of the CDR3: TGCGCCAGCAGCCGAGTAGCCCCCAGGGGGCGTTACGAGCAGTACTTC.

The rearrangement uses TRBV21-1 and TRBJ1-4. TRBV21-1 is termed a pseudogene. The CDR3 is made up of 15 amino acids. The CDR3 nucleotides are TGTGCCAGCAGCAAGGGCGGAGCAACTAATGAAAAACTGTTTTTT. This codes for CASSKGGATNEKLFF.

The chain has TRBV16 and TRBJ2-5; TRBD1 is a possible D gene (6 bases). V lost 0 bases and J lost 2, with 13 bases in between. The CDR3 is 16 amino acids. Germline V lookup: CDR1 KGHSY, CDR2 FQNENV. CDR3 sequence reads: CASSQSVTGYQETQYF. For the CDR3, the DNA is TGTGCCAGCAGCCAATCTGTCACAGGGTATCAAGAGACCCAGTACTTC.

The chain carries TRBV7-9 and TRBJ1-6, with 7 bases fitting TRBD1. Germline V gene sequence: CDR1 SEHNR, CDR2 FQNEAQ (reference sequence). With V trimmed by 1 base and J by 6 bases, 3 bases remained unmatched. This CDR3 has 15 amino acids. CDR3 sequence reads: CASSLVQGSNSPLHF. The CDR3 coding sequence is TGTGCCAGCAGCTTAGTACAGGGGAGTAATTCACCCCTCCACTTT.

This clone was detected once. The V and J genes are TRBV4-2 and TRBJ2-7; 10 bases match TRBD2. This CDR3 has 15 amino acids. J gave up 3 bases and V 4 bases, and 6 bases lay outside the gene matches. Germline V gives CDR1 LGHNA, CDR2 YNFKEQ. The DNA of the CDR3 is TGTGCCAGCAGCCGCGGGACTAGCGATAGCTACGAGCAGTACTTC. Translation: CASSRGTSDSYEQYF.

The chain joins TRBV7-2 to TRBJ1-2, with 11 bases aligning to TRBD1. This CDR3 spans 15 amino acids. Germline V gene lookup returns CDR1 SGHTA and CDR2 FQGNSA. The ends lost 6 bases at V and 1 base at J; junction bases unmatched: 4. This CDR3 reads CASRTGTGGNYGYTF. CDR3 bases: TGTGCCAGCAGGACCGGGACAGGGGGTAACTATGGCTACACCTTC.

The chain couples TRBV6-1 to TRBJ1-1, with 8 bases lining up with TRBD1. Germline CDR1 MNHNS, CDR2 SASEGT. Trimming at V came to 2 bases and at J to 0 bases, leaving 2 bases not matched to a gene. The CDR3 totals 15 residues. CDR3 sequence (DNA): TGTGCCAGCAGTGAAATGGACAGGGTGAACACTGAAGCTTTCTTT. Translating it yields CASSEMDRVNTEAFF.

The rearrangement joins TRBV9 to TRBJ2-3; D may be TRBD2 (7 bases). The germline gives CDR1 SGDLS, CDR2 YYNGEE. Trimming pared 0 bases from V and 6 bases from J, leaving 17 bases between. This CDR3 comprises 16 residues. CDR3 DNA sequence: TGTGCCAGCAGCGTAGGGACAGCGGGATCAGTGGATACGCAGTATTTT. It specifies CASSVGTAGSVDTQYF.

The rearrangement links TRBV18 to TRBJ2-2, with 9 bases fitting TRBD1. V trimming: 5 bases; J trimming: 4 bases; junction bases outside the gene matches: 8. CDR3 length: 16 residues. The germline V gene has CDR1 KGHSH and CDR2 LQKENI. The CDR3: CASSIIQGASTGELFF. The CDR3 bases are TGTGCCAGCTCAATCATACAGGGGGCAAGCACCGGGGAGCTGTTTTTT.

The chain links TRBV6-5 to TRBJ1-1, with no clear D. The CDR3 runs 11 residues. The ends were cut back, 7 bases at V and 8 bases at J, with 11 bases in the middle. CDR1 and CDR2 from the germline V gene are MNHEY and SVGAGI. The CDR3 coding sequence is TGTGCCAGCACTCGGAATAGAGAAGCTTTCTTT. It translates to CASTRNREAFF.

This chain connects TRBV5-8 to TRBJ2-1; D ambiguous. Between the trimmed V and J ends, which lost 0 bases and 4 bases, there was a span of 8 bases. The CDR3 contains 14 residues. Germline V gene data show CDR1 as SGHTS and CDR2 as YDEGEE. The CDR3: CASSLVDVYNEQFF. CDR3 nucleotide sequence: TGTGCCAGCAGCTTGGTGGACGTATACAATGAGCAGTTCTTC. Using reference TRBV5-8 and TRBJ2-1 for the parts outside the CDR3, the full variable domain is EAGVTQSPTHLIKTRGQQATLRCSPISGHTSVYWYQQALGLGLQFLLWYDEGEERNRGNFPPRFSGRQFPNYSSELNVNALELEDSALYLCASSLVDVYNEQFFGPGTRLTVL.

This chain links TRBV5-1 with TRBJ1-4; TRBD1 matches 9 bases. The ends lost 0 bases at V and 6 bases at J; junction bases unmatched: 3. The CDR3 has 15 residues. Germline-derived CDR1 and CDR2 are SGHRS and YFSETQ. The CDR3 sequence is CASSLVGDRDEKLFF. For the CDR3, the DNA is TGCGCCAGCAGCTTGGTAGGGGACAGGGATGAAAAACTGTTTTTT.

The rearrangement joins TRBV2 to TRBJ1-1; D ambiguous. This CDR3 is built from 15 residues. With 0 bases removed from V and 6 bases from J, the gap between germline ends came to 14 bases. Per germline, CDR1 SNHLY and CDR2 FYNNEI. In DNA form, the CDR3 reads TGTGCCAGCAGTGAAGCGGGCAGGATCCGCCCTGAAGCTTTCTTT. Protein sequence: CASSEAGRIRPEAFF.

The J gene is TRBJ1-2, the V gene TRBV5-1, with TRBD1 matching over 8 bases. J lost 0 bases, V lost 5 bases, and 6 bases had no gene match. Germline V lookup: CDR1 SGHRS, CDR2 YFSETQ. This CDR3 comprises 15 residues. CDR3 loop: CASRSTGGPNYGYTF. CDR3 nucleotides: TGCGCCAGCAGGTCCACAGGGGGGCCTAACTATGGCTACACCTTC.

The chain carries TRBV7-9 and TRBJ1-2, with TRBD1 matching over 9 bases. This CDR3 is 14 amino acids long. Germline V gives CDR1 SEHNR, CDR2 FQNEAQ (reference sequence). Losses at the gene ends were 2 bases for V and 2 bases for J; bases not matched to a gene: 0. Here the CDR3 DNA reads TGTGCCAGCAGCTTAACAGGGGGCAACTATGGCTACACCTTC. This sequence encodes CASSLTGGNYGYTF.

V gene TRBV5-5 combines with J gene TRBJ2-3, with D tentatively TRBD1 or TRBD2 (5 bases each). CDR3 length: 15 residues. V was cut by 0 bases and J by 0 bases, with 8 bases left in between. Germline values: CDR1 SGHKS, CDR2 YYEKEE (reference sequence). This CDR3 is CASSLGGASTDTQYF. As DNA, the CDR3 is TGTGCCAGCAGCTTGGGAGGGGCCAGCACAGATACGCAGTATTTT.

This chain connects TRBV5-4 to TRBJ2-5; the D gene is possibly TRBD2 (6 bases). The CDR3 spans 14 residues. Trimming took 0 bases from V and 4 from J, leaving 10 bases between them. Germline CDR1 is SGHNT and CDR2 is YYREEE (reference sequence). The CDR3 is CASSLEAGTETQYF. The CDR3 DNA sequence: TGTGCCAGCAGCTTGGAAGCGGGTACAGAGACCCAGTACTTC.

Note on this clone: Other DNA sequences of this sample code for an identical CDR3. This sequence joins TRBV19 and TRBJ1-3; TRBD1 matches 7 bases. The CDR3 length is 15 residues. V shed 1 base, J shed 0 bases, and the junction held 0 bases outside the gene matches. The V gene's germline CDR1 is LNHDA and CDR2 SQIVND (reference sequence). CDR3 protein: CASSIAGGSGNTIYF. CDR3 sequence (DNA): TGTGCCAGTAGTATAGCAGGGGGCTCTGGAAACACCATATATTTT.

The chain employs TRBV5-1 and TRBJ2-3; 8 nucleotides line up with TRBD2. The length of the CDR3 is 14 residues. Germline-derived CDR1 and CDR2 are SGHRS and YFSETQ. Trimming at V came to 5 bases and at J to 5 bases, leaving 7 bases not matched to a gene. The CDR3 bases are TGCGCCAGCAGGGGAACTAGCGGTGTAGATACGCAGTATTTT. Encoded protein: CASRGTSGVDTQYF.

This rearrangement joins TRBV10-2 to TRBJ2-3; TRBD2 agrees at 10 bases. The germline gives CDR1 WSHSY, CDR2 SAAADI. V gave up 7 bases and J gave up 5 bases; unmatched junction bases: 6. This CDR3 is built from 14 residues. The CDR3 loop is CASTSGGAIDTQYF. The CDR3 DNA is TGCGCCAGCACCAGCGGGGGGGCAATAGATACGCAGTATTTT.

The rearrangement links TRBV10-3 to TRBJ2-1; 8 nucleotides agree with TRBD1. The J segment lost 0 bases and the V segment lost 3 bases, leaving 4 bases of the junction unmatched. Germline V gene lookup returns CDR1 ENHRY and CDR2 SYGVKD. The CDR3 has 16 residues. As DNA, the CDR3 is TGTGCCATCAGTGATCCGACAGGGGCCTCCTACAATGAGCAGTTCTTC. The encoded protein is CAISDPTGASYNEQFF.

The chain has TRBV6-6 and TRBJ1-3; no reliable D call. The V end was cut by 8 bases, the J end by 0 bases, with 2 bases between. Germline values: CDR1 MNHNY, CDR2 SVGAGI (reference sequence). The length of the CDR3 is 11 residues. The DNA of the CDR3 is TGTGCCAGCCACTCTGGAAACACCATATATTTT. Translated, it gives CASHSGNTIYF.

The V call is TRBV11-3, the J call TRBJ1-1; 8 nucleotides match TRBD1. With V trimmed by 3 bases and J by 1 base, 10 bases remained unmatched. The CDR3 is made up of 17 amino acids. CDR1 and CDR2 from the germline V gene are SGHNT and YENEEA. CDR3 DNA: TGTGCCAGCAGCTTGTGGACAGGGAGCGGGAGGAACACTGAAGCTTTCTTT. This translates into CASSLWTGSGRNTEAFF.

The V call is TRBV7-9, the J call TRBJ1-6; tentative D call: TRBD1 (5 bases). From germline, CDR1 is SEHNR and CDR2 FQNEAQ (reference sequence). Trimming cost V 7 bases and J 5 bases, with 15 bases left between them. This CDR3 contains 15 residues. CDR3 sequence reads: CASNPWGRDNSPLHF. CDR3 coding DNA: TGTGCCAGCAACCCATGGGGACGGGATAATTCACCCCTCCACTTT.